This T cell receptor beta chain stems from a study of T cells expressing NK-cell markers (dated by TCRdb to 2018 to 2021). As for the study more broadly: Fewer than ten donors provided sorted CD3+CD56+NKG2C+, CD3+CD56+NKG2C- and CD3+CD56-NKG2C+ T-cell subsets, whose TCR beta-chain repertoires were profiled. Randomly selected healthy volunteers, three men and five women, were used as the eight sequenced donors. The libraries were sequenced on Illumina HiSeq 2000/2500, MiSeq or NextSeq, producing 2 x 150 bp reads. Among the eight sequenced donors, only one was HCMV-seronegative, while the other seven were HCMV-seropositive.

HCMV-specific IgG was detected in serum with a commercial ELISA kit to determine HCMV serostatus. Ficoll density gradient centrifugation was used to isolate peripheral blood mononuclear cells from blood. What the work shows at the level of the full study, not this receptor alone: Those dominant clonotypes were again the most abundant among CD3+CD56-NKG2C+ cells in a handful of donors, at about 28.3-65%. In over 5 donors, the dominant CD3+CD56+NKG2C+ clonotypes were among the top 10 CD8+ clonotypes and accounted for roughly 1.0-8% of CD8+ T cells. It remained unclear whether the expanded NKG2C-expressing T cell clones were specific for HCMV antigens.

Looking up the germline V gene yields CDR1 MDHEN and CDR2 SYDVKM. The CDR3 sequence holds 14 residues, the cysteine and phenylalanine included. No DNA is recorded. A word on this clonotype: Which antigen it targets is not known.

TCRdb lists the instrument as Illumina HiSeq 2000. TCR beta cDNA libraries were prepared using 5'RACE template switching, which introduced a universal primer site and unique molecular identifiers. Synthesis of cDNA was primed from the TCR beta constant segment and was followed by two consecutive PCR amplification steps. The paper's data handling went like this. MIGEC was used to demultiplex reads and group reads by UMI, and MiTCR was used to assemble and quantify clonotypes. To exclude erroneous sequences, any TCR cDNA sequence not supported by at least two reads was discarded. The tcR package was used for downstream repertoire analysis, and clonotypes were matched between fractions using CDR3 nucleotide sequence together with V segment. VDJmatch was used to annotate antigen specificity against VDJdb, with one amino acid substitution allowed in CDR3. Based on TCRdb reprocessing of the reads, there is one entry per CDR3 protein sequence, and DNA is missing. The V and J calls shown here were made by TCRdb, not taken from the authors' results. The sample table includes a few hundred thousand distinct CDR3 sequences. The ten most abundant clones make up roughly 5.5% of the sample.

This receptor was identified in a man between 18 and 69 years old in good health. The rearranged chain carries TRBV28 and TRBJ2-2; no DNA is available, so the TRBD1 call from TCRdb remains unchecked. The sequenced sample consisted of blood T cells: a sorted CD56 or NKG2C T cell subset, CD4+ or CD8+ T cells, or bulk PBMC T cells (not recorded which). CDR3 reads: CASSLARAIGELFF.